These 8 T cell receptor beta chains share one sample of origin, sequenced in a study of tumor and adjacent non-tumor tissue in lung cancer. This sample's RNA came from whole unsorted tissue. More than 3 cm separated this lung sample from the edge of the tumor. The library came from three nested PCR rounds adapted from ARM-PCR protocols. TCRdb called the multiplex PCR reads again in MiXCR, with one record for every CDR3 protein. The sample shows 90,000 to 100,000 distinct CDR3 sequences, 80% of them seen only once. Sequencing was carried out using distant non-tumor lung tissue. These receptors came from a man aged 60 to 75 with small cell lung cancer.

A note on this clonotype: One end of the junction varies from germline; a read error may be responsible. The CDR3 protein is CTSSQDAGASHNEQFF. The CDR3 region has the DNA TGCACCAGCAGCCAAGACGCGGGAGCATCCCACAATGAGCAGTTCTTC. The V and J genes are TRBV4-1 and TRBJ2-1, with 7 bases aligning to TRBD2. The CDR3 sequence is 16 residues long. Germline CDR1 and CDR2: MGHRA and YSYEKL.

Worth noting for this clonotype: The junction departs from germline at one end; a sequencing error may be responsible. The chain uses TRBV4-2 and TRBJ2-2; D is perhaps TRBD2 (6 bases). CDR3 length equals 15 residues. Germline CDR1 is LGHNA and CDR2 is YNFKEQ. As DNA, the CDR3 is TGCGCCAGCAAACTACCGGGAGATGATGGCGGGGAGCTGTCTTTT. Protein product: CASKLPGDDGGELSF.

A note on this clonotype: One end of the junction varies from germline; a read error may be responsible. In DNA, the CDR3 is TGTACCAGTAGTTATTCCGGGGGGAGAAATTCACCCCTCTACTTT. Protein sequence: CTSSYSGGRNSPLYF. The rearrangement uses TRBV6-6 and TRBJ1-6, with D tentatively TRBD1 (5 bases). The V gene's germline CDR1 is MNHNY and CDR2 SVGAGI (reference sequence). The CDR3 has 15 residues.

This clonotype came up once. This chain uses TRBV7-8 with TRBJ2-3, with TRBD2 identical over 13 bases. The CDR3 is made up of 17 amino acids. From germline, CDR1 is SGHVS and CDR2 FQNEAQ. The junction had 7 bases not matched to a gene; V was cut back by 1 base and J by 6 bases. CDR3 DNA sequence: TGTGCCAGCAGCTTAGTATGGACTAGCGGGAGCGCGGATACGCAGTATTTT. It yields the protein CASSLVWTSGSADTQYF.

Notes on this clonotype: This may stem from a read error, because a much larger clone lies one nucleotide away. This chain links TRBV30 with TRBJ1-1, with D unclear. Germline V gene lookup returns CDR1 GTSNPN and CDR2 SVGIG (reference sequence). This CDR3 has 11 residues. The CDR3 sequence: CAWRMNSEAFF. The CDR3, as DNA: TGTGCCTGGAGGATGAACAGTGAAGCTTTCTTT.

The chain joins TRBV5-4 to TRBJ1-2, with D uncertain. The CDR3 is 13 residues long. In germline, CDR1 is SGHNT, CDR2 YYREEE (reference sequence). Trimming removed 5 bases from V and 10 bases from J, with 18 bases in between. CDR3 sequence: CASSLTSRGDYTF. Written as DNA, the CDR3 is TGTGCCAGCAGTTTGACTTCCCGGGGTGACTACACCTTC.

This clonotype was counted ten times or more. The chain combines TRBV29-1 with TRBJ1-4; D perhaps matches TRBD1 (6 bases). Germline lookup yields CDR1 SQVTM and CDR2 ANQGSEA. V was trimmed by 7 bases and J by 4 bases, leaving 13 bases between them. This CDR3 has 13 amino acids. CDR3 residues: CSASGADNEKLFF. The CDR3 nucleotides are TGCAGCGCTTCGGGGGCTGATAATGAAAAACTGTTTTTT.

About this clonotype: Because the CDR3 is missing its conserved closing phenylalanine or tryptophan, this is likely a read error. The limits of the CDR3 on the DNA are not certain, so only TCRdb's listed CDR3 is given. This rearrangement joins TRBV7-8 to TRBJ2-2. Germline V gives CDR1 SGHVS, CDR2 FQNEAQ. With termini counted, the CDR3 has 15 amino acids. The CDR3 is CASSYRRPGDGELFL.